This T cell receptor beta chain was documented in a study of shared clonotypes between healthy human individuals. This CDR3 contains 15 residues. Germline-derived CDR1 and CDR2 are SGHDT and YYEEEE. The V and J ends lost 0 bases and 5 bases, in that order; junction bases with no gene match: 2. Deep level was the assay's run setting. Repertoires were generated with immunoSEQ multiplex PCR, while TCRdb's copy carries only in-frame clones and drops some. The sample holds nearly 1 million clones; about three quarters are singletons and the top ten take about 1.5%. This sequence joins TRBV5-6 and TRBJ1-6; 7 bases match TRBD1. The sequence was collected from a man aged 18 to 29 in good health. The source material was memory CD4+ T cells sorted from blood. Subset denoted: CD45RA-negative fraction. The CDR3 is CASSLGTGHNSPLHF. For the CDR3, the DNA is TGTGCCAGCAGCTTGGGGACAGGACATAATTCACCCCTCCACTTT.